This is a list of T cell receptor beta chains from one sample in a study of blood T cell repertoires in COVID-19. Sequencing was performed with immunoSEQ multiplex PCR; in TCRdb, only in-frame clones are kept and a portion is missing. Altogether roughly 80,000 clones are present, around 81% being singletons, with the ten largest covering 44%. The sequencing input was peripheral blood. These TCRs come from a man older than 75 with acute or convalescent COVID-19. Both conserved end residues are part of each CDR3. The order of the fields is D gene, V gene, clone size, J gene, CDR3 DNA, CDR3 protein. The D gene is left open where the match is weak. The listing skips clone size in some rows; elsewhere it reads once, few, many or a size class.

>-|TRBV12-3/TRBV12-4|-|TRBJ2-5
TGTGCCAGCAGCCTCAGGGTACAAGAGACCCAGTACTTC
CASSLRVQETQYF
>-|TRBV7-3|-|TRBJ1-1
TGTGCCAGCAGCTTAAGCAGGGGAGGGACTGAAGCTTTCTTT
CASSLSRGGTEAFF
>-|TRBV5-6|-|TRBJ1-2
TGTGCCAGCAGCTTGGGTGGGGGCGGCCTGAATGGCTACACCTTC
CASSLGGGGLNGYTF
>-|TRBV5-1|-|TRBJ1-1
TGCGCCAGCAGCTTGGAGCCCCAGAACACTGAAGCTTTCTTT
CASSLEPQNTEAFF
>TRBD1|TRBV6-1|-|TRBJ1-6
TGTGCCAGCAGTGAAATGGTGGCGGGGACAGGGTGGTCACCCCTCCACTTT
CASSEMVAGTGWSPLHF
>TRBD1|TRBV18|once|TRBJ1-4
TGTGCCAGCTCACAGGGGACAGGTCTTGAAAAACTGTTTTTT
CASSQGTGLEKLFF
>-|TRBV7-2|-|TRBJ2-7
TGTGCCAGCAGCTTAGGGACTGAATACGAGCAGTACTTC
CASSLGTEYEQYF
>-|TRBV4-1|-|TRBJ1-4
TGCGCCAGCAGCCAAGGGACAACAACTAATGAAAAACTGTTTTTT
CASSQGTTTNEKLFF
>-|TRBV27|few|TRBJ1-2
TGTGCCAGCAGTTTATCCGCGGCCGTAGAGGGCTACACCTTC
CASSLSAAVEGYTF
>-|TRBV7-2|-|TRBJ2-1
TGTGCCAGCAGCTCCGAACTCGAGCAGTTCTTC
CASSSELEQFF
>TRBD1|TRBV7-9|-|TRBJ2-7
TGTGCCAGCAGCTTAGGGGGGACAGAACTGAGGGACGAGCAGTACTTC
CASSLGGTELRDEQYF
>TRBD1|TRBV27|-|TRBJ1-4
TGTGCCAGCAGTCCGACAGACAGGGTCGCGTCAAAACTGTTTTTT
CASSPTDRVASKLFF
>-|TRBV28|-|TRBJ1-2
TGTGCCAGCAGTTTAGAGGCAGGGGCGGTTTACACCTTC
CASSLEAGAVYTF
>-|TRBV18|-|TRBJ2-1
TGTGCCAGCTCACCAACACAGGAAATCTACAATGAGCAGTTCTTC
CASSPTQEIYNEQFF
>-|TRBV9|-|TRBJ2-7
TGTGCCAGCAGCCCCCGACTCGAACCCTCCTACGAGCAGTACTTC
CASSPRLEPSYEQYF
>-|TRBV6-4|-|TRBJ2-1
TGTGCCAGCAGTGACAGGGGGTCCAGAGGTGAGCAGTTCTTC
CASSDRGSRGEQFF